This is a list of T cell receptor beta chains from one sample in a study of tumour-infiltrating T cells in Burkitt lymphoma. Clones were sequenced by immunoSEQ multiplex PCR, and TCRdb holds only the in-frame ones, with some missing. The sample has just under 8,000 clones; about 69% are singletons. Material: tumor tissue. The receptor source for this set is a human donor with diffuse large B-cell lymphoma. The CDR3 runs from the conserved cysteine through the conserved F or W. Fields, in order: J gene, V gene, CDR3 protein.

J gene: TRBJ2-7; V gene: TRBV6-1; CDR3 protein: CASRTRGALGEQYF
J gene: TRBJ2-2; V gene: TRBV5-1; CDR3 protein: CASSSLTINTGELFF
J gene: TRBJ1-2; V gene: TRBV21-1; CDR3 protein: CASSLKTRGYTF
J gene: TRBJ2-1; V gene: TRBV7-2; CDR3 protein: CASSRAGNEQFF
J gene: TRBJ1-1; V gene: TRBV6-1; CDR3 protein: CASSDARTGLNTEAFF
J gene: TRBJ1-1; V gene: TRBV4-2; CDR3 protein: CASSQWSDREAFF
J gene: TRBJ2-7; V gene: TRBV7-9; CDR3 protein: CASELGGEQYF
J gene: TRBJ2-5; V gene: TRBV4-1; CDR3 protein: CASSQGLAGGGETQYF
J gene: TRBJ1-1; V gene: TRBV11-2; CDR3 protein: CASSLVSLPTEAFF
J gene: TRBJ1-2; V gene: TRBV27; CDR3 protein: CASSPHPGRANYGYTF
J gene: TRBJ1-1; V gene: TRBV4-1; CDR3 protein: CASSQDPGANTEAFF
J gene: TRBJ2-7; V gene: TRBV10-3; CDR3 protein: CAISEAGTGRAQYF
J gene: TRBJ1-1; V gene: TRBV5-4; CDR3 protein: CASSLDGTGVMNTEAFF